One sample yielded the 32 T cell receptor beta chains listed below, sequenced in a study of shared T cell receptors in the human thymus. Sequencing was performed with immunoSEQ multiplex PCR; in TCRdb, only in-frame clones are kept and a portion is missing. The top ten hold approximately 0.011% of the sample, which has some 720,000 clones, roughly 90% seen once. The sample was also linked to a second study, of human thymus T cells.

Sequenced input: thymocytes. The receptors derive from a boy less than two years old with a congenital heart defect.

The V call is TRBV30, the J call TRBJ1-5; D unresolved. V lost 1 base and J 0 bases, leaving 16 bases between the germline ends. From germline, CDR1 is GTSNPN and CDR2 SVGIG (reference sequence). The CDR3 extends over 17 amino acids. The DNA for the CDR3 is TGTGCCTGGAGTGCCCTACAAGAGGAATATAGCAATCAGCCCCAGCATTTT. Its translation is CAWSALQEEYSNQPQHF.

This rearrangement joins TRBV9 to TRBJ2-1, with 16 bases lining up with TRBD2. Per germline, CDR1 SGDLS and CDR2 YYNGEE. CDR3 length: 21 amino acids. Trimming took 4 bases from V and 5 from J; bases not matched to a gene: 18. CDR3 nucleotide sequence: TGTGCCAGCAGCCCACGGGGACTAGCGGGAGGGGAGGGGGGTTTAAACAATGAGCAGTTCTTC. Protein sequence: CASSPRGLAGGEGGLNNEQFF.

V usage is TRBV7-9 and J usage is TRBJ1-3; D is perhaps TRBD1 (5 bases). The CDR3 has 15 residues. Germline V gene lookup returns CDR1 SEHNR and CDR2 FQNEAQ (reference sequence). Trimming took 10 bases from V and 0 from J, leaving 16 bases between them. The CDR3 sequence is CATSRGGSSGNTIYF. The CDR3 DNA sequence: TGTGCCACCTCTAGGGGAGGTAGCTCTGGAAACACCATATATTTT.

The gene calls are TRBV27 and TRBJ2-3; TRBD2 matches 10 bases. V lost 4 bases and J lost 7; bases outside the gene matches: 8. The CDR3 totals 15 residues. In germline, CDR1 is MNHEY, CDR2 SMNVEV (reference sequence). The CDR3 here is CASSSAGGPRYTQYF. The CDR3 DNA reads as TGTGCCAGCAGTTCAGCGGGAGGGCCGAGGTATACGCAGTATTTT.

The chain recombines TRBV4-3 with TRBJ1-5; D perhaps matches TRBD1 (6 bases). This CDR3 comprises 22 residues. Germline values: CDR1 LGHNA, CDR2 YSLEER. Trimming left V 0 bases short and J 0 bases short, with 27 bases between. DNA for the CDR3: TGCGCCAGCAGCCAAGATCCCAGACCGAGCAGGACAGATTCATATAGCAATCAGCCCCAGCATTTT. Residues: CASSQDPRPSRTDSYSNQPQHF.

V and J are TRBV7-6 and TRBJ2-6, with TRBD1 as a possible D gene (5 bases). This CDR3 region has 19 residues. CDR1 is SGHVS and CDR2 is FNYEAQ in the germline V gene. V was shortened by 4 bases and J by 2 bases, with 21 bases between the two germline ends. In DNA form, the CDR3 reads TGTGCCAGCAGCTCAACCTTACAGGAAACCAATGCTGGGGCCAACGTCCTGACTTTC. Translating it yields CASSSTLQETNAGANVLTF.

The chain uses TRBV5-6 and TRBJ1-5, with TRBD1 identical over 10 bases. Trimming at V came to 3 bases and at J to 5 bases, leaving 8 bases not matched to a gene. CDR3 size: 16 residues. Germline values: CDR1 SGHDT, CDR2 YYEEEE. The CDR3 sequence is CASSYSGQGVDQPQHF. The CDR3 bases are TGTGCCAGCAGCTACTCCGGACAGGGGGTGGATCAGCCCCAGCATTTT.

The chain combines TRBV10-3 with TRBJ2-7, with 7 nucleotides matching TRBD1. The germline CDR1 and CDR2 sequences are ENHRY and SYGVKD. Trimming at V came to 5 bases and at J to 3 bases, leaving 7 bases not matched to a gene. This CDR3 has 14 residues. CDR3 loop: CAISQGQIYYEQYF. CDR3 coding DNA: TGTGCCATCAGTCAGGGACAGATATACTACGAGCAGTACTTC.

The chain recombines TRBV7-6 with TRBJ2-1; possibly TRBD2 for D (6 bases). V lost 1 base to trimming and J lost 0 bases, with 10 bases between them. In germline, CDR1 is SGHVS, CDR2 FNYEAQ. CDR3 length: 16 amino acids. The CDR3, as DNA: TGTGCCAGCAGCTTAGTCGGCGGGGACTCCTACAATGAGCAGTTCTTC. Protein sequence: CASSLVGGDSYNEQFF.

This sequence joins TRBV14 and TRBJ2-7; unclear D gene. The ends were cut back, 1 base at V and 3 bases at J, with 7 bases in the middle. Per germline, CDR1 SGHDN and CDR2 FVKESK. The CDR3 contains 13 residues. The CDR3 DNA reads TGTGCCAGCAGCCAAGTTGACTTCTACGAGCAGTACTTC. Its translation is CASSQVDFYEQYF.

This chain uses TRBV25-1 with TRBJ2-6, with a tentative D call TRBD2 (5 bases). V shed 6 bases and J shed 4 bases, with 13 bases lying between them. Germline-derived CDR1 and CDR2 are MGHDK and SYGVNS. The CDR3 consists of 15 residues. The CDR3 DNA sequence: TGTGCCAGCAGCCCGCCGGGGTCCGGGGCCAACGTCCTGACTTTC. Translated, it gives CASSPPGSGANVLTF.

The CDR3 loop reads CASADRGLTYEQYF. The CDR3 nucleotides read TGTGCCAGCGCAGACAGGGGGCTAACGTACGAGCAGTACTTC. The gene calls are TRBV28 and TRBJ2-7; TRBD1 agrees at 10 bases. The CDR3 is 14 residues long. V gave up 8 bases and J gave up 4 bases; unmatched junction bases: 8. From germline, CDR1 is MDHEN and CDR2 SYDVKM.

The rearrangement uses TRBV5-1 and TRBJ1-2; 7 nucleotides match TRBD1. This CDR3 contains 15 residues. V dropped 2 bases and J dropped 3; count of bases not matched to a gene: 7. Germline V gene data show CDR1 as SGHRS and CDR2 as YFSETQ. CDR3 loop: CASSLGTAGDYGYTF. The CDR3 DNA reads as TGCGCCAGCAGCTTAGGGACAGCAGGCGACTATGGCTACACCTTC.

The chain joins TRBV10-2 to TRBJ2-7, with 7 bases aligning to TRBD1. With V trimmed by 2 bases and J by 0 bases, 4 bases remained unmatched. The germline V gene encodes CDR1 WSHSY and CDR2 SAAADI. The CDR3 is 15 amino acids. Written as DNA, the CDR3 is TGCGCCAGCAGTGAGGGACAGGAGACCTCCTACGAGCAGTACTTC. It specifies CASSEGQETSYEQYF.

This clone showed up just once. The chain carries TRBV4-2 and TRBJ1-4; no firm D call. The CDR3 loop spans 16 amino acids. CDR1 and CDR2 from the germline V gene are LGHNA and YNFKEQ. V lost 0 bases, J lost 6 bases, and 14 bases lay in between. The CDR3: CASSQDLGSKHEKLFF. CDR3 in DNA: TGTGCCAGCAGCCAAGATTTGGGCAGTAAGCATGAAAAACTGTTTTTT.

This clone was seen a single time. The rearrangement uses TRBV6-6 and TRBJ2-7; 12 bases are shared with TRBD2. V gave up 2 bases and J gave up 2 bases; unmatched junction bases: 1. The CDR3 is 15 amino acids. CDR1 MNHNY and CDR2 SVGAGI come from the germline V gene (reference sequence). CDR3 in DNA: TGTGCCAGCAGTTACGGGACTAGCGGGCCCTACGAGCAGTACTTC. As protein: CASSYGTSGPYEQYF.

The rearrangement uses TRBV28 and TRBJ2-1; 9 positions agree with TRBD2. This CDR3 is 15 amino acids long. Unmatched junction bases numbered 9, after V lost 4 bases and J lost 8 bases. Germline V gene sequence: CDR1 MDHEN, CDR2 SYDVKM. The CDR3 bases are TGTGCCAGCAGTTGGGTAGCGGGAGTGATCGATGAGCAGTTCTTC. As protein: CASSWVAGVIDEQFF.

The chain carries TRBV28 and TRBJ2-1, with 13 bases identical to TRBD2. The CDR3 covers 18 residues. The V gene end was trimmed by 5 bases and the J gene end by 5 bases; junction bases not matched to a gene: 12. Germline V gene data show CDR1 as MDHEN and CDR2 as SYDVKM. The CDR3 coding sequence is TGTGCCAGCAGTCTCCGTGGACTAGCGGGAGAAAGCCACAATGAGCAGTTCTTC. This encodes CASSLRGLAGESHNEQFF.

V usage is TRBV4-3 and J usage is TRBJ2-3; 7 bases are shared with TRBD2. V shed 4 bases, J shed 0 bases, and the junction held 4 bases outside the gene matches. CDR1 is LGHNA and CDR2 is YSLEER in the germline V gene. The CDR3 extends over 15 amino acids. CDR3 nucleotides: TGCGCCAGCAGCCGCTATAGCGGGAGCACAGATACGCAGTATTTT. Amino acid sequence: CASSRYSGSTDTQYF.

This chain links TRBV28 with TRBJ1-5, with 7 nucleotides matching TRBD1. Germline CDR1 MDHEN, CDR2 SYDVKM. The J segment lost 7 bases and the V segment lost 2 bases, leaving 8 bases of the junction unmatched. The CDR3 has 15 residues. DNA for the CDR3: TGTGCCAGCAGTTTACCGACAGGGTTCGGGCAGCCCCAGCATTTT. It codes for CASSLPTGFGQPQHF. The entire variable domain, with the rest obtained from reference TRBV28 and TRBJ1-5, is as follows: DVKVTQSSRYLVKRTGEKVFLECVQDMDHENMFWYRQDPGLGLRLIYFSYDVKMKEKGDIPEGYSVSREKKERFSLILESASTNQTSMYLCASSLPTGFGQPQHFGDGTRLSIL.

This clone was detected a few times. The chain recombines TRBV4-2 with TRBJ2-3; 12 nucleotides align to TRBD2. Germline CDR1 is LGHNA and CDR2 is YNFKEQ. The V and J ends lost 3 bases and 3 bases, in that order; junction bases with no gene match: 7. The CDR3 covers 17 residues. The CDR3, as DNA: TGTGCCAGCAGCCATCCGACCGGGACTAGCGGGACAGATACGCAGTATTTT. It specifies CASSHPTGTSGTDTQYF.

This clone was found a few times. For the CDR3, the DNA is TGTGCCAATCTAGCGGGAGGGCCAGAGACCCAGTACTTC. This codes for CANLAGGPETQYF. The gene calls are TRBV19 and TRBJ2-5; 12 bases fit TRBD2. CDR3 size: 13 residues. Unmatched junction bases numbered 4, after V lost 10 bases and J lost 4 bases. Germline loops: CDR1 LNHDA, CDR2 SQIVND (reference sequence).

This chain uses TRBV7-9 with TRBJ2-2; 7 nucleotides match TRBD2. CDR3 length: 17 residues. Trimming took 2 bases from V and 6 from J; bases not matched to a gene: 12. The germline gives CDR1 SEHNR, CDR2 FQNEAQ (reference sequence). The CDR3 sequence: CASSLQASGTLPGELFF. The CDR3 nucleotides read TGTGCCAGCAGCTTACAAGCTAGCGGCACACTCCCCGGGGAGCTGTTTTTT.

The J gene is TRBJ2-3, the V gene TRBV10-1, with TRBD2 matching 8 bases. The CDR3 runs to 15 residues. Germline loops: CDR1 WNHNN, CDR2 SYGVQD (reference sequence). V lost 5 bases and J lost 5; bases outside the gene matches: 9. Written as DNA, the CDR3 is TGCGCCAGCAGTCCGTCTCGGGAGGGCAAAGATACGCAGTATTTT. Protein sequence: CASSPSREGKDTQYF.

This chain links TRBV27 with TRBJ2-7; 7 bases line up with TRBD1. The germline V gene has CDR1 MNHEY and CDR2 SMNVEV (reference sequence). V shed 5 bases, J shed 1 base, and the junction held 5 bases outside the gene matches. The CDR3 covers 14 residues. CDR3 region: CASSPRTGSYEQYF. The CDR3, as DNA: TGTGCCAGCAGTCCCCGGACAGGATCCTACGAGCAGTACTTC.

CDR3 amino acids: CASSRGLLNTGELFF. DNA of the CDR3: TGTGCCAGTAGTAGGGGACTGCTGAACACCGGGGAGCTGTTTTTT. This rearrangement joins TRBV19 to TRBJ2-2; TRBD2 might be the D (6 bases). The length of the CDR3 is 15 residues. Germline assignment: CDR1 LNHDA and CDR2 SQIVND (reference sequence). Trimming shortened V by 4 bases and J by 1 base, and 10 bases separated the two germline ends.

This clone is a singleton in its sample. V and J are TRBV30 and TRBJ2-1; TRBD1 aligns across 9 bases. Germline CDR1 and CDR2: GTSNPN and SVGIG (reference sequence). CDR3 length equals 15 residues. V lost 1 base, J lost 12 bases, and 13 bases stayed unmatched. The CDR3 DNA sequence: TGTGCCTGGAGTGCCAGGGGGACAGGGAGCCTCCGGCAGTTCTTC. Protein: CAWSARGTGSLRQFF. The full variable domain, in which reference TRBV30 and TRBJ2-1 provide the parts outside the CDR3, is SQTIHQWPATLVQPVGSPLSLECTVEGTSNPNLYWYRQAAGRGLQLLFYSVGIGQISSEVPQNLSASRPQDRQFILSSKKLLLSDSGFYLCAWSARGTGSLRQFFGPGTRLTVL.

The chain has TRBV10-3 and TRBJ2-7, with TRBD2 matching over 12 bases. The CDR3 has 17 residues. V lost 6 bases, J lost 0 bases, and 9 bases stayed unmatched. Germline V gene lookup returns CDR1 ENHRY and CDR2 SYGVKD. This chain's CDR3 is CAISPGTSGLSSYEQYF. CDR3 nucleotide sequence: TGTGCCATCAGCCCCGGGACTAGCGGGCTGAGCTCCTACGAGCAGTACTTC.

This rearrangement joins TRBV5-4 to TRBJ1-1; TRBD1 agrees at 11 bases. The ends lost 4 bases at V and 1 base at J; junction bases unmatched: 9. The germline V gene has CDR1 SGHNT and CDR2 YYREEE (reference sequence). This CDR3 contains 17 residues. The CDR3 sequence is CASSLGQGANWNTEAFF. The CDR3 nucleotides are TGTGCCAGCAGCCTCGGACAGGGGGCGAATTGGAACACTGAAGCTTTCTTT. Variable domain in full (rest from reference TRBV5-4 and TRBJ1-1): ETGVTQSPTHLIKTRGQQVTLRCSSQSGHNTVSWYQQALGQGPQFIFQYYREEENGRGNFPPRFSGLQFPNYSSELNVNALELDDSALYLCASSLGQGANWNTEAFFGQGTRLTVV.

V gene TRBV27 combines with J gene TRBJ2-1; D possibly corresponds to TRBD2 (7 bases). Per the germline V gene, CDR1 is MNHEY and CDR2 is SMNVEV (reference sequence). The CDR3 sequence is 21 residues long. With 3 bases removed from V and 2 bases from J, the gap between germline ends came to 29 bases. The CDR3 region has the DNA TGTGCCAGCAGTTTTCGTGTTGGGGAAGGGAGGGGGGGTAGCGCCTACAATGAGCAGTTCTTC. Translating gives CASSFRVGEGRGGSAYNEQFF.

The CDR3 DNA is TGTGCCAGCAGCCCAAATGTGGGAGAGGCCTGTCCAGATACGCAGTATTTT. This encodes CASSPNVGEACPDTQYF. The chain couples TRBV7-6 to TRBJ2-3; possible D gene TRBD2, 5 bases. V was clipped by 5 bases and J by 4 bases, with 22 bases between them. The CDR3 is made up of 17 amino acids. Per germline, CDR1 SGHVS and CDR2 FNYEAQ. Looking up the rest from reference TRBV7-6 and TRBJ2-3 gives the full variable domain: GAGVSQSPRYKVTKRGQDVALRCDPISGHVSLYWYRQALGQGPEFLTYFNYEAQQDKSGLPNDRFSAERPEGSISTLTIQRTEQRDSAMYRCASSPNVGEACPDTQYFGPGTRLTVL.

There are a few counts of this clone. The V call is TRBV4-3, the J call TRBJ2-3; 10 bases match TRBD2. The CDR3 spans 17 residues. Per germline, CDR1 LGHNA and CDR2 YSLEER. V gave up 0 bases and J gave up 4 bases; unmatched junction bases: 7. CDR3 DNA sequence: TGCGCCAGCAGCCAAGAGCCTAGCGGGAGAGGGCCAGATACGCAGTATTTT. Its protein is CASSQEPSGRGPDTQYF.